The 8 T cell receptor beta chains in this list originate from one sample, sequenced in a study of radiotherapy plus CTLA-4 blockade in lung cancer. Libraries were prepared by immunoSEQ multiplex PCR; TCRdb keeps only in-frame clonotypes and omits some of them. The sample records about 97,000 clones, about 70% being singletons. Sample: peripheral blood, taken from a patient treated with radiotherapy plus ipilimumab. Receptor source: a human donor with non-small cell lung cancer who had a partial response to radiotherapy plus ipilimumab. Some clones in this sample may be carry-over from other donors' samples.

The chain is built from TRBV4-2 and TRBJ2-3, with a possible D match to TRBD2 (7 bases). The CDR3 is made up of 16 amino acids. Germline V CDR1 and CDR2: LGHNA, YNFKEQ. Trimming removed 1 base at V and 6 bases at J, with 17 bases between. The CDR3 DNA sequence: TGTGCCAGCAGCCAAGTTTCCCCCGGGGGGCCGGATACGCAGTATTTT. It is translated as CASSQVSPGGPDTQYF.

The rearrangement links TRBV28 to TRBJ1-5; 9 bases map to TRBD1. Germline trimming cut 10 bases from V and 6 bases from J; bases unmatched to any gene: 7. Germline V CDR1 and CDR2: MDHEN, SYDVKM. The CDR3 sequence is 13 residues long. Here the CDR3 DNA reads TGTGCCATCCAACAGGGGGCGGTTCAGCCCCAGCATTTT. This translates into CAIQQGAVQPQHF.

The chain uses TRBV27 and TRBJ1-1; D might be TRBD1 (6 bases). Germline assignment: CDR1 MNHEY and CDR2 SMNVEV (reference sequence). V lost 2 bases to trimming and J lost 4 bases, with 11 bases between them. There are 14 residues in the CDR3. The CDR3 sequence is CASSLTQGSTEAFF. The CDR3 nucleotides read TGTGCCAGCAGTTTAACACAGGGCAGCACTGAAGCTTTCTTT.

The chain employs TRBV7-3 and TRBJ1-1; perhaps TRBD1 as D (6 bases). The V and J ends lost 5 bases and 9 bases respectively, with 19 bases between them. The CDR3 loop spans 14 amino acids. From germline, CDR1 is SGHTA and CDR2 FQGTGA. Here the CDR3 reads CASSAPGRGQKAFF. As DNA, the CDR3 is TGTGCCAGCAGCGCCCCCGGACGAGGACAGAAAGCTTTCTTT.

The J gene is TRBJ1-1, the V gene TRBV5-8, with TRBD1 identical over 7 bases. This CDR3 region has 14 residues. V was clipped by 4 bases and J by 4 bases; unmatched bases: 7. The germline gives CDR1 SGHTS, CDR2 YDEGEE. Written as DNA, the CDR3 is TGTGCCAGCAGCCGTAAACAGGGGTCCACTGAAGCTTTCTTT. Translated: CASSRKQGSTEAFF.

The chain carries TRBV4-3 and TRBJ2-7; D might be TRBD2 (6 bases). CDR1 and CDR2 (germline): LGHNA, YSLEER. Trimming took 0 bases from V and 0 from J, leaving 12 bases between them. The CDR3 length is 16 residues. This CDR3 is CASSQELAISSYEQYF. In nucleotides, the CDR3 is TGCGCCAGCAGCCAAGAACTAGCAATAAGCTCCTACGAGCAGTACTTC.

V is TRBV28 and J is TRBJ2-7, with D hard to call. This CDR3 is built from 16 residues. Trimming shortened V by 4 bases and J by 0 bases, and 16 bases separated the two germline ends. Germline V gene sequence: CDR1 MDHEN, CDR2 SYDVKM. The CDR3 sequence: CASSYGGLVFSYEQYF. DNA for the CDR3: TGTGCCAGCAGTTATGGTGGTCTAGTCTTCTCCTACGAGCAGTACTTC.

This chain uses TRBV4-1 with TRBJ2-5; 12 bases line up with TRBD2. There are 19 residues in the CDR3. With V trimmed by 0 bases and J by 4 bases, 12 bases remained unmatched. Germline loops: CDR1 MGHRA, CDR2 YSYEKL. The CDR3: CASSQERLAGEVGGETQYF. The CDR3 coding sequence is TGCGCCAGCAGCCAAGAGAGACTAGCGGGAGAGGTTGGGGGAGAGACCCAGTACTTC.